This entry concerns a single TCR beta chain. As processed by the authors: Reference gene primer amplification in the assay estimated nucleated cell counts. Sequencing was performed with immunoSEQ multiplex PCR; in TCRdb, only in-frame clones are kept and a portion is missing. V, J and clone size derive from that table, while D and trimming were established from the DNA sequence. The data contain roughly 250,000 clones, about 88% of them singletons. Germline values: CDR1 SGHRS, CDR2 YFSETQ. Deletions cut 5 bases from V and 5 bases from J, with 17 bases between. The CDR3 runs to 15 residues. The entry originates in a study of blood T cell repertoires in COVID-19. Study background: Researchers got acute and convalescent COVID-19 samples from the United States, Italy and Spain. T cells, B-cell-depleted T cells, or PBMCs supplied cDNA or gDNA.

The sequenced sample was peripheral blood. The chain carries TRBV5-1 and TRBJ2-1; maybe TRBD2 (6 bases). This clonotype originated in a woman between 40 and 50 years old who had recovered from COVID-19. CDR3 sequence (DNA): TGCGCCAGCAGAACGGGAGAAGGGTTTAACAATGAGCAGTTCTTC. This sequence encodes CASRTGEGFNNEQFF.